This paragraph covers one TCR beta chain sequence. Its antigen is unknown. No qualities accompany the bases; no much larger clone lies one base away. Library creation used the immunoSEQ multiplex PCR assay. The multiplex PCR relied on a mix of 60 forward primers for TCR Vbeta segments and 13 reverse primers for TCR Jbeta segments. Amplification of the CDR3 region of rearranged TCR beta genes was performed with a multiplex PCR assay on genomic DNA. On the Illumina HiSeq System, the amplified TCR beta libraries were sequenced as 87-base-pair reads. From the authors' description of their analysis: A later analysis tallied roughly 78 million unique TCR beta chains across the 666 repertoires, and some 10 million of those chains were shared by two or more donors. Raw reads were error-corrected and collapsed into unique sequences with a nearest-neighbor algorithm that merged closely related sequences to remove PCR and sequencing errors. V, D and J gene segments were assigned by aligning CDR3 sequences to IMGT reference sequences. Each retained sequence needed at least a six-nucleotide match to both a V gene segment and a J gene segment. Rearrangements were called productive when the CDR3 lacked stop codons and stayed in frame with V and J; all others were non-productive. Following IMGT convention, CDR3 was defined as the stretch from the second conserved V-encoded cysteine up to the conserved J-encoded phenylalanine. Sequences without an unambiguous match to a single V gene segment were excluded from the earlier analysis of approximately 560 of the donors. An earlier analysis of a few hundred of the donors classified V segments as functional when productive rearrangements were above 56.7% and as segregating when the standard deviation between donors was above 5%. A statistical classification framework was built to diagnose cytomegalovirus status from the catalog of TCR beta chain sequences. In a later analysis, V and J genes were assigned by comparing TCR nucleotide sequences against IMGT/GENE-DB human TR gene sequences. In a later analysis, CDR3 sequences and most-parsimonious VDJ recombination scenarios were assigned using the TCRdist pipeline. In a later analysis, each TCR beta chain was defined by its CDR3 amino acid sequence together with its V-gene family, and reads lacking a unique V-gene family were excluded. A later analysis removed over 500 highly shared, low-generation-probability nucleotide sequences to deal with suspected cross-contamination and a sequencing artifact. For each public chain, a later analysis derived a clonal expansion index from normalized ranks of inferred template counts within each repertoire. In a later analysis, generation probabilities were computed using a VDJ recombination model fitted to out-of-frame rearrangements, and the results were checked against IGoR. Hypergeometric tests were used in a later analysis to score TCR-TCR, TCR-HLA and TCR-CMV co-occurrence, with a repertoire-size bias correction applied to the TCR pairs. A later analysis estimated false discovery rates by permuting HLA or CMV assignments 20 times. In a later analysis, co-occurring TCRs were grouped using DBSCAN, with TCRdist sequence similarity added in when clustering inside HLA-allele-positive subsets. Co-occurrence clustering excluded repertoires with fewer than 30,000 or more than 120,000 public chains, plus five with anomalous nucleotide sharing. This is the immuneACCESS table as TCRdb keeps it, with only in-frame sequences that have V and J called. A part of the clones is gone; compared with another copy, unresolved V genes explain less than half, and the rest is unexplained. That table furnishes V, J and clone size, whereas the DNA furnished D and trimming. In all, the sample holds 110,000 or so clones, and 12% of those were seen once. Around 15% of the sample is in the top ten clones.

This sample is part of a study of cytomegalovirus exposure and HLA in healthy donors (dated by TCRdb to between 2016 and 2019). Study-wide context: An earlier analysis of approximately 640 of the donors reported 250 to 300 Gb of sequence data and some 120 million unique TCR beta sequences from roughly 200 million T cells. An early release covering 550 to 700 HLA-typed donors comprised around 300 gigabases of sequencing data and roughly 86 million unique TCR sequences. Of the 350 to 450 genotyped donors, 75% to 85% were placed in the genetic ancestry cluster associated with self-reported Caucasian donors. The aim of the study was to test whether cataloging public T cell receptors could identify signatures of past pathogen exposure. Using immunosequencing, the study profiled T cell repertoires from fewer than 700 subjects and related those repertoires to cytomegalovirus serostatus. In addition to the first cohort of 666 subjects, a separate validation cohort of approximately 120 different subjects was used. To predict cytomegalovirus infection status, the study brought together high-throughput TCR immunosequencing, statistical association of individual TCRs with disease status, and machine learning. A later analysis re-examined previously published TCR beta repertoires from roughly 650 donors and added high-resolution HLA genotyping to investigate patterns of TCR occurrence. The later analysis used no new phenotypic data to find candidate immune exposures, relying instead on TCR beta sequences and their occurrence across donors. An earlier analysis of 587 of the donors used high-throughput TCR beta sequencing to judge whether each TCR beta V gene segment behaved as functional or pseudogenic. Alongside the repertoire data, information on donor age, sex, ethnicity and CMV serostatus was compiled. Genome-wide SNP genotypes for about 60% of the roughly 670 donors were used in a later genetic analysis, which treated that subset as a discovery cohort. All discovery cohort repertoires had been generated on a single sequencing platform. Both class I and class II loci were covered by HLA typing, at four-digit resolution. Typing coverage varied by locus: roughly 629-640 donors for A, B, C, DRB1 and DQB1; roughly 500 for DQA1; about 570 for DPA1; approximately 490 for DPB1. Because of strong linkage in the cohort, five DR-DQ haplotypes were treated as single units for association and clustering. On average, around 240,000 unique TCR beta nucleotide sequences were sequenced per donor among some 420 genotyped donors of the cohort, with roughly a sixth of those sequences being non-productive.

In total, over 600 healthy bone marrow donors made up the cohort. At the time of sampling, every cohort member was nominally healthy, though immune exposures that went unrecorded were likely present. The donor was CMV seropositive and belonged to the group of 250 to 300 seropositive cohort members. A peripheral blood sample was collected from each donor, and TCR beta sequencing was performed on peripheral blood mononuclear cells. The Qiagen DNeasy Blood Extraction Kit was used to extract genomic DNA from the blood cell samples. Study-wide conclusions, independent of this receptor: Linkage disequilibrium might explain the correlated functional status among segregating V segments, but an unknown experimental factor could not be excluded. Roughly 17 rarely observed V segments, including chromosome 9 orphons, were excluded from the earlier analysis of just under 600 of the donors because counts were too low. In a later genetic analysis, fewer N-insertions in productive TCRs were reported among donors in an Asian-associated ancestry cluster than the approximately 670-donor mean. The authors suggested that the approach could potentially be extended to other disease states and immunological phenotypes. In a later analysis, more than 15,000 TCR beta sequences were associated with specific HLA alleles at a false discovery rate of 0.05. In a later genetic analysis, a missense DCLRE1C variant was associated with V-gene and J-gene trimming of TCR beta chains, and the association was replicated in an independent cohort. A later analysis reported that several top co-occurrence clusters appeared linked to parvovirus B19, influenza, CMV and Epstein-Barr virus. In a later analysis, most CMV-associated TCR beta chains were found to appear HLA-restricted, with HLA associations seemingly driven largely by CMV exposure. In the study, 150 to 200 TCR beta chains were listed as associated with cytomegalovirus. This cohort had only TCR beta chains sequenced, and the lack of alpha or paired-chain data limited which features could be detected. A further reported finding was that TCR beta sequences accurately predicted the HLA-A and HLA-B alleles for most subjects in the first cohort. HLA typing was unavailable for some donors at each locus, so association tests used only the typed subset. In an earlier analysis of several hundred of the donors, most TCR beta V segments were observed in productive rearrangements about 90% or about 30% of the time, broadly matching IMGT annotations. CMV serostatus was the only immune exposure information available for the cohort. A few of the identified cytomegalovirus-associated TCR beta chains were confirmed in vitro to be specific for cytomegalovirus antigens. In a later analysis, HLA-associated TCR beta chains were found to be more clonally expanded and to have lower generation probabilities than equally common non-associated chains. Assigning TCR associations to individual alleles was difficult when HLA alleles, especially DR and DQ, strongly co-occurred. The classifier was reported to diagnose cytomegalovirus status with high specificity and sensitivity in both the original and validation cohorts. A cluster of highly shared sequence variants was judged likely to represent a technical artifact of the sequencing pipeline. Most TCR sequences were observed very rarely across donors, whereas some public TCRs were present in many individuals. In a later analysis, TCR association rates were found to vary across HLA loci, with the most associated TCRs seen for DRB1 alleles and the fewest for HLA-C alleles. The presence/absence analyses assumed that sequencing depth was roughly uniform across donors, and that assumption may not be true. Because the 87-base-pair reads could not distinguish some IMGT-functional V segments, including TRBV6-2 and TRBV6-3, those segments were excluded.

Taken from the germline V gene (reference sequence), the CDR1 and CDR2 loops are MNHNY and SVGAGI. From cysteine to phenylalanine, the CDR3 is 14 amino acids long. Of the read, only the CDR3 DNA is kept; its 42 bases are in frame from base 1. Trimming removed 5 bases from V and 6 bases from J; the gene matches leave 5 bases unexplained. This receptor was taken from a man between 35 and 55 years old in good health and CMV-seropositive. The sequence links TRBV6-6 to TRBJ2-7; TRBD1 matches 12 bases in the middle. The specimen sequenced was PBMCs. The CDR3 reads as follows: CASSRDRGPGEQYF. The DNA reads as follows: TGTGCCAGCAGTCGGGACAGGGGGCCAGGCGAGCAGTACTTC.